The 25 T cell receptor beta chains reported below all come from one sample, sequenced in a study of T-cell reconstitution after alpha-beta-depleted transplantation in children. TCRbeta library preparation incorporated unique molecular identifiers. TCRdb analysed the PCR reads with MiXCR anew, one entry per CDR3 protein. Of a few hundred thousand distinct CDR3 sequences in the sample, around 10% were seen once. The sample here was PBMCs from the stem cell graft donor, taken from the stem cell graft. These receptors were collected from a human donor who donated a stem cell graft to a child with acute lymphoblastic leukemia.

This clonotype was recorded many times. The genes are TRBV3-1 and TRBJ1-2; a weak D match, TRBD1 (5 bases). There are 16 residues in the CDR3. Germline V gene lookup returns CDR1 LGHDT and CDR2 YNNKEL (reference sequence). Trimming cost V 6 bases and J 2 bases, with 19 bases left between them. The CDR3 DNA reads TGTGCCAGCAGGCGATTATCGACAGACCCAAACTATGGCTACACCTTC. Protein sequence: CASRRLSTDPNYGYTF. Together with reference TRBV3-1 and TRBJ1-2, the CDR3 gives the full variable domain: DTAVSQTPKYLVTQMGNDKSIKCEQNLGHDTMYWYKQDSKKFLKIMFSYNNKELIINETVPNRFSPKSPDKAHLNLHINSLELGDSAVYFCASRRLSTDPNYGYTFGSGTRLTVV.

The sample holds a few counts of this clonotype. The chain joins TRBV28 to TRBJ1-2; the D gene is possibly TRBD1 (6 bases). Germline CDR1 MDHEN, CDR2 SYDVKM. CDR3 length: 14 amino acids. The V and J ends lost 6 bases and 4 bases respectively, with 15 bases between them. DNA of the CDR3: TGTGCCAGCAGCTTAGTCACAGGGACCTATGGCTACACCTTC. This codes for CASSLVTGTYGYTF.

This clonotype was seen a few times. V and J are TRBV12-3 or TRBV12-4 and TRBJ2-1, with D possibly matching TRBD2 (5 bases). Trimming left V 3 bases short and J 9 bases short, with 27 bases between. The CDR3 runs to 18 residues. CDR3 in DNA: TGTGCCAGCAGTTTGATGGTGGGAGCTATAAATATTGTGGGTGAGCAGTTCTTC. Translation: CASSLMVGAINIVGEQFF.

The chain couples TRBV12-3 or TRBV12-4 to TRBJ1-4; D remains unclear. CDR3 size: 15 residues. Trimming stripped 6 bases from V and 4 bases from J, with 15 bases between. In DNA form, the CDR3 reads TGTGCCAGCAGCCTCCAAGGGCAGTTTAATGAAAAACTGTTTTTT. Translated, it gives CASSLQGQFNEKLFF.

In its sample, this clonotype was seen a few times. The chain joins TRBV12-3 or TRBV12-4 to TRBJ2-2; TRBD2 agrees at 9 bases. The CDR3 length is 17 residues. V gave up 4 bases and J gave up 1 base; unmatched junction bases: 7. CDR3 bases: TGTGCCAGCAGTTCGCGGGGGACTAGCCGGAACACCGGGGAGCTGTTTTTT. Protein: CASSSRGTSRNTGELFF.

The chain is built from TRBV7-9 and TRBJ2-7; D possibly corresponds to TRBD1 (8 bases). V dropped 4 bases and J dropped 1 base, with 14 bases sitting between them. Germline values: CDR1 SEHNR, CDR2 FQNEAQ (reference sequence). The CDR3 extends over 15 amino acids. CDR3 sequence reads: CASSSTGGESYEQYF. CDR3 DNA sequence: TGTGCCAGCAGCTCTACAGGGGGGGAATCCTACGAGCAGTACTTC. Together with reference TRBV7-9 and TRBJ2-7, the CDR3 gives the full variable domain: DTGVSQNPRHKITKRGQNVTFRCDPISEHNRLYWYRQTLGQGPEFLTYFQNEAQLEKSRLLSDRFSAERPKGSFSTLEIQRTEQGDSAMYLCASSSTGGESYEQYFGPGTRLTVT.

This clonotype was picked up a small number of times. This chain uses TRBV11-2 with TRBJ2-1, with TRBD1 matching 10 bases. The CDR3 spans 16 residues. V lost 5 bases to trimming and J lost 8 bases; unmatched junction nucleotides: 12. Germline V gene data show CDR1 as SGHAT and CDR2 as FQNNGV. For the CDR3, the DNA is TGTGCCAGCAGCCCCACTCTGACAGGGGGCCTCGATGAGCAGTTCTTC. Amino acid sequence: CASSPTLTGGLDEQFF.

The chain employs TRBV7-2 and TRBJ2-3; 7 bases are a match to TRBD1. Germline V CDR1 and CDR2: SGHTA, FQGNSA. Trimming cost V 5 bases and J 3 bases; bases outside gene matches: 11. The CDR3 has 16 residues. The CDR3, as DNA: TGTGCCAGCAGCCCCGGGAACAGGGGTGCGACAGATACGCAGTATTTT. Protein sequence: CASSPGNRGATDTQYF.

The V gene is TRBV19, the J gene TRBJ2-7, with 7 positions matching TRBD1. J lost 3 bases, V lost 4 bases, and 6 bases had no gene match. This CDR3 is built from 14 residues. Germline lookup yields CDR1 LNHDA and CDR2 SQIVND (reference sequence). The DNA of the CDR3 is TGTGCCAGTAGTACTGGGCGACAGGGCTACGAGCAGTACTTC. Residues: CASSTGRQGYEQYF.

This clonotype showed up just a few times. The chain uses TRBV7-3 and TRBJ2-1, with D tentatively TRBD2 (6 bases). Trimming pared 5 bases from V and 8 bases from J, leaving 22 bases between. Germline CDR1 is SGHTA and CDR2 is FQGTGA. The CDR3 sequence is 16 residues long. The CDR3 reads CASSTQGPVPGDEQFF. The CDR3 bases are TGTGCCAGCAGCACGCAAGGGCCCGTCCCGGGGGATGAGCAGTTCTTC.

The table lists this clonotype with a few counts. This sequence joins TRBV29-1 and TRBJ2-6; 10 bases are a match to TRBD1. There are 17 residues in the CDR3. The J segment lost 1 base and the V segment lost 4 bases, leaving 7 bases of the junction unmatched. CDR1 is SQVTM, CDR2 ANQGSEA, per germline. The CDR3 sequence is CSVAVGQGISGANVLTF. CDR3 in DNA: TGCAGCGTTGCCGTGGGACAGGGGATATCTGGGGCCAACGTCCTGACTTTC.

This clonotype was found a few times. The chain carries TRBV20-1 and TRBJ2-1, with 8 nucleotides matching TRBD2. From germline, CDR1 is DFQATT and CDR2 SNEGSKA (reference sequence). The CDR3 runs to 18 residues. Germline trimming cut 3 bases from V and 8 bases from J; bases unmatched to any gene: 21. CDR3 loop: CSASRRVIGAGVGDEQFF. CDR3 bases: TGCAGTGCTAGCCGCAGGGTCATCGGAGCGGGAGTGGGCGATGAGCAGTTCTTC.

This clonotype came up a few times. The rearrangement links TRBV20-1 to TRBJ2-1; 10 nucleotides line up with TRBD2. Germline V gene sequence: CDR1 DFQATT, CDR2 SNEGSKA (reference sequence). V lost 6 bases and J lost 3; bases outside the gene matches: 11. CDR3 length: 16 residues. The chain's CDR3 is CSAKISGRPLYNEQFF. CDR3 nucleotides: TGCAGTGCAAAAATTAGCGGGAGGCCCCTCTACAATGAGCAGTTCTTC.

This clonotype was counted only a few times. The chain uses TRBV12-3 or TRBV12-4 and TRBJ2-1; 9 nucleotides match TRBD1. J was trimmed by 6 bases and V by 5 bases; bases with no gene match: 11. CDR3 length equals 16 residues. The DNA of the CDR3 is TGTGCCAGCAGTCTCCATACAGGGGGCTTTGGCAATGAGCAGTTCTTC. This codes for CASSLHTGGFGNEQFF.

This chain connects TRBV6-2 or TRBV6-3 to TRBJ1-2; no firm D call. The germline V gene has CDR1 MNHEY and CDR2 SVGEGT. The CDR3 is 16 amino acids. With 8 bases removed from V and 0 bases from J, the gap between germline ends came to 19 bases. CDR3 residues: CASAKKVGPTNYGYTF. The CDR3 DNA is TGTGCCAGCGCCAAAAAAGTTGGCCCAACTAACTATGGCTACACCTTC.

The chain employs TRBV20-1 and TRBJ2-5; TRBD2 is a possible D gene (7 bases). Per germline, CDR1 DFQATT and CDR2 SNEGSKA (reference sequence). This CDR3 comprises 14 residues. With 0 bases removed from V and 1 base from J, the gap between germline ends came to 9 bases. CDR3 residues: CSARDGGAQETQYF. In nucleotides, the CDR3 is TGCAGTGCTAGAGATGGGGGGGCCCAAGAGACCCAGTACTTC.

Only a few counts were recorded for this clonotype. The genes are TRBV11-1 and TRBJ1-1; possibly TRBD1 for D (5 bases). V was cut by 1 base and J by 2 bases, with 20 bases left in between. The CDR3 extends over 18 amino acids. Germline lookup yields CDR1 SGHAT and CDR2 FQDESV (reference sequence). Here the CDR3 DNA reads TGTGCCAGCAGCTTAGGATTTCGGTGGGGGGATGTTAACACTGAAGCTTTCTTT. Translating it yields CASSLGFRWGDVNTEAFF.

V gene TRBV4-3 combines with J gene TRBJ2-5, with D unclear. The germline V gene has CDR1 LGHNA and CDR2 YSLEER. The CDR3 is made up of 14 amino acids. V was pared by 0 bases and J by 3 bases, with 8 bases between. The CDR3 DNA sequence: TGCGCCAGCAGCCAAGATGTCGCAGAAGAGACCCAGTACTTC. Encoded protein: CASSQDVAEETQYF.

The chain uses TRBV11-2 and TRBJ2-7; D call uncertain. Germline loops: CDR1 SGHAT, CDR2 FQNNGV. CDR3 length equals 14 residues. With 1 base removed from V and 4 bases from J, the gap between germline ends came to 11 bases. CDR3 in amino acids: CASSLGFVEYEQYF. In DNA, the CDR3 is TGTGCCAGCAGCTTAGGTTTTGTGGAGTACGAGCAGTACTTC.

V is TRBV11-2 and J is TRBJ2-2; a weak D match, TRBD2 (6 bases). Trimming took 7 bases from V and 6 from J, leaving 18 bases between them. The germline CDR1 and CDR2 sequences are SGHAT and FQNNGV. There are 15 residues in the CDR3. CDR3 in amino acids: CASTSWGVSAGELFF. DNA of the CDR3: TGTGCCAGCACCTCCTGGGGGGTTTCAGCCGGGGAGCTGTTTTTT. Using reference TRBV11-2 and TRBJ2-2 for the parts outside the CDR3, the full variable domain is EAGVAQSPRYKIIEKRQSVAFWCNPISGHATLYWYQQILGQGPKLLIQFQNNGVVDDSQLPKDRFSAERLKGVDSTLKIQPAKLEDSAVYLCASTSWGVSAGELFFGEGSRLTVL.

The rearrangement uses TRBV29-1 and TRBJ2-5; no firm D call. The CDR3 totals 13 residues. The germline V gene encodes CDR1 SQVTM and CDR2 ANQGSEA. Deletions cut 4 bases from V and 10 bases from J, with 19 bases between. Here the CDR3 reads CSVVLGRLQVQYF. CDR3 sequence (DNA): TGCAGCGTTGTCCTAGGACGGCTCCAAGTCCAGTACTTC. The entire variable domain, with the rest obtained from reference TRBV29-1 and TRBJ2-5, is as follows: SAVISQKPSRDICQRGTSLTIQCQVDSQVTMMFWYRQQPGQSLTLIATANQGSEATYESGFVIDKFPISRPNLTFSTLTVSNMSPEDSSIYLCSVVLGRLQVQYFGPGTRLLVL.

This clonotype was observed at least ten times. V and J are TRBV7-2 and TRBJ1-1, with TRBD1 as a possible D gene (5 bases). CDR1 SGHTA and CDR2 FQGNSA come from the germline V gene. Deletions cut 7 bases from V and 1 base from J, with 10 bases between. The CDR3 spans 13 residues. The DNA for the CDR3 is TGTGCCAGCACCAAGGGGCGGAACACTGAAGCTTTCTTT. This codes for CASTKGRNTEAFF. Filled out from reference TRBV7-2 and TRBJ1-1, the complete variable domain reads GAGVSQSPSNKVTEKGKDVELRCDPISGHTALYWYRQSLGQGLEFLIYFQGNSAPDKSGLPSDRFSAERTGGSVSTLTIQRTQQEDSAVYLCASTKGRNTEAFFGQGTRLTVV.

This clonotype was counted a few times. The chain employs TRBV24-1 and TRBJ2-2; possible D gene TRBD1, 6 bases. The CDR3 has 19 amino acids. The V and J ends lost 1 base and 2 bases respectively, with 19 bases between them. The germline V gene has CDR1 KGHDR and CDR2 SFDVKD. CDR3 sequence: CATSDFPGTPGVNTGELFF. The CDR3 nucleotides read TGTGCCACCAGTGATTTCCCCGGGACACCTGGGGTCAACACCGGGGAGCTGTTTTTT.

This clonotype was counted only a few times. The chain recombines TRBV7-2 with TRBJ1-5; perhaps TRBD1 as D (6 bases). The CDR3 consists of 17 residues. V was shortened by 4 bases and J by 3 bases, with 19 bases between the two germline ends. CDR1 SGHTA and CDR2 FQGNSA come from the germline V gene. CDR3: CASSSRLLRQDNQPQHF. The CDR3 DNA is TGTGCCAGCAGCTCCCGGCTTTTGCGACAGGACAATCAGCCCCAGCATTTT.

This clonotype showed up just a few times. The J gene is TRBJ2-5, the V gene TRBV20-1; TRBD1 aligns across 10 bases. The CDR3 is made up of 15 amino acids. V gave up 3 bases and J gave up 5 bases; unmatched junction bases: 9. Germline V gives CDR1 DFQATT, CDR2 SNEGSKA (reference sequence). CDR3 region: CSASTGTGAMETQYF. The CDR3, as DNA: TGCAGTGCTAGTACCGGGACAGGGGCCATGGAGACCCAGTACTTC.